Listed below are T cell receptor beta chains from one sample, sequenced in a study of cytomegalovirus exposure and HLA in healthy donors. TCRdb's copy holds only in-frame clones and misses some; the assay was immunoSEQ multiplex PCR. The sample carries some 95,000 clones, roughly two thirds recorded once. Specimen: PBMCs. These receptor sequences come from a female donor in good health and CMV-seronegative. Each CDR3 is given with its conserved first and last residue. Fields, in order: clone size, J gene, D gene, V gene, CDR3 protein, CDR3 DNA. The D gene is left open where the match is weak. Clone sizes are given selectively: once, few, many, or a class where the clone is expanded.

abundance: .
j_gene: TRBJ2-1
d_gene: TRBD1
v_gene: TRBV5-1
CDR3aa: CASSWGTTGNEQFF
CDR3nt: TGCGCCAGCAGCTGGGGAACGACAGGGAATGAGCAGTTCTTC

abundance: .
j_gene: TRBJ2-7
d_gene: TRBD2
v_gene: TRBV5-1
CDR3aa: CASSSSGTSYEQYF
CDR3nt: TGCGCCAGCAGCTCTAGCGGTACCTCCTACGAGCAGTACTTC

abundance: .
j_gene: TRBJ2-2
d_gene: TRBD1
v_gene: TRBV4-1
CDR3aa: CASSQQQGSYTGELFF
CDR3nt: TGCGCCAGCAGCCAGCAACAGGGGTCGTACACCGGGGAGCTGTTTTTT

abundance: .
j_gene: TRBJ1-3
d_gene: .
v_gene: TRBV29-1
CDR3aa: CSVVAGNTIYF
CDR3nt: TGCAGCGTTGTAGCTGGAAACACCATATATTTT

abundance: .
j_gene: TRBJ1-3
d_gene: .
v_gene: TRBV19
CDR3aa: CASSILSSGNTIYF
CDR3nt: TGTGCCAGTAGTATTCTCAGCTCTGGAAACACCATATATTTT

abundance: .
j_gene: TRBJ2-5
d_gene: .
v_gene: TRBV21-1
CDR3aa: CASSTLAGGQETQYF
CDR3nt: TGTGCCAGCAGCACCCTAGCGGGGGGCCAAGAGACCCAGTACTTC

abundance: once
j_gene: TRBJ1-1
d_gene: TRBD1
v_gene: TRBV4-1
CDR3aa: CASSQNRGLEAFF
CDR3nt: TGCGCCAGCAGCCAGAACAGGGGGCTCGAAGCTTTCTTT

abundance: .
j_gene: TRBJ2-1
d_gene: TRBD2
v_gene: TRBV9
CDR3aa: CASSAGSGLAGDEQFF
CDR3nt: TGTGCCAGCAGCGCCGGCTCGGGACTAGCGGGGGATGAGCAGTTCTTC

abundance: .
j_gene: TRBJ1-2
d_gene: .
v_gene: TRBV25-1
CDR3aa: CASRGGGANYGYTF
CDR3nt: TGTGCCAGCAGGGGAGGGGGAGCTAACTATGGCTACACCTTC

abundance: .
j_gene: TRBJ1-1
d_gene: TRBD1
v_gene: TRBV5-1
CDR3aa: CASSSGDRMNTEAFF
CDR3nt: TGCGCCAGCAGCTCGGGGGACAGGATGAACACTGAAGCTTTCTTT

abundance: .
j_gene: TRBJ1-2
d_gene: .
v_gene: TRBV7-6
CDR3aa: CASSLGPQYGYTF
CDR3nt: TGTGCCAGCAGCTTAGGTCCCCAGTATGGCTACACCTTC

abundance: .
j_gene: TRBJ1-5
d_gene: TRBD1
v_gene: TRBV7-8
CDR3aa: CASSSQGYRANQPQHF
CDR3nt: TGTGCCAGCAGCTCACAGGGGTATAGGGCCAATCAGCCCCAGCATTTT

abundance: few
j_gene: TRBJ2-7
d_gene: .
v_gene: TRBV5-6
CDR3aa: CASSSLSYEQYF
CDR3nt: TGTGCCAGCAGCTCCCTTTCCTACGAGCAGTACTTC

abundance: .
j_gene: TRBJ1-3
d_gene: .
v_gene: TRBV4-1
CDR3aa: CASSQDIGQGNTIYF
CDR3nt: TGCGCCAGCAGCCAAGATATCGGACAGGGAAACACCATATATTTT

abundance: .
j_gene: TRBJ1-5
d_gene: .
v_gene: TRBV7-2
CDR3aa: CASSPGVTSNQPQHF
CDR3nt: TGTGCCAGCAGCCCGGGGGTTACTAGCAATCAGCCCCAGCATTTT

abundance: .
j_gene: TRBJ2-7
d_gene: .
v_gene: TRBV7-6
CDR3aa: CASSLTGEQYEQYF
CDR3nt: TGTGCCAGCAGCTTAACAGGAGAACAATACGAGCAGTACTTC

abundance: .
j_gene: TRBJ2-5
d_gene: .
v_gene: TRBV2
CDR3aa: CASSMGGRRETQYF
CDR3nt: TGTGCCAGCAGCATGGGCGGGCGGCGAGAGACCCAGTACTTC

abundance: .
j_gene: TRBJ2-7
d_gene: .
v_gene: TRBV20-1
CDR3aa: CSARVREEQYF
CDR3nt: TGCAGTGCTAGAGTGAGGGAGGAGCAGTACTTC

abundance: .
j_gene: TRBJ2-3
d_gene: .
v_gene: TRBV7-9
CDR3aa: CASSSGVDTQYF
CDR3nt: TGTGCCAGCAGCTCCGGGGTGGATACGCAGTATTTT

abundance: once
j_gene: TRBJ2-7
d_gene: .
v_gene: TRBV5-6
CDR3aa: CASSFTPARGAYEQYF
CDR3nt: TGTGCCAGCAGCTTCACCCCGGCCAGGGGGGCCTACGAGCAGTACTTC

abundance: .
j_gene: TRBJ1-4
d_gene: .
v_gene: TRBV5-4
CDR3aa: CASSFQGTTEKLFF
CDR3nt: TGTGCCAGCAGCTTTCAGGGGACTACAGAAAAACTGTTTTTT

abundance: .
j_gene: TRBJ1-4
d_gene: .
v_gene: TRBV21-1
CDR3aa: CASSKVEIQGENEKLFF
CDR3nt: TGTGCCAGCAGCAAAGTCGAGATACAGGGGGAAAATGAAAAACTGTTTTTT

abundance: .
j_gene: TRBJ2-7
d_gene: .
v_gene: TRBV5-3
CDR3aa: CARSLGRFSGDYEQYF
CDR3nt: TGTGCCAGAAGCTTGGGGCGATTCAGCGGAGACTACGAGCAGTACTTC

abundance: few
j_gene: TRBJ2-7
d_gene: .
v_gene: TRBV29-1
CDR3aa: CSVGGGTYEQYF
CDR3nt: TGCAGCGTTGGGGGGGGCACCTACGAGCAGTACTTC

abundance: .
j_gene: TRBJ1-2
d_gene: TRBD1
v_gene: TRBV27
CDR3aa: CASSSGGLDYGYTF
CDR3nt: TGTGCCAGCAGTTCAGGGGGCCTAGACTATGGCTACACCTTC

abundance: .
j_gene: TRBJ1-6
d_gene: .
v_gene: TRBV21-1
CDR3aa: CASPQTGKYDKSYNSPLHF
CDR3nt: TGTGCCAGCCCTCAGACAGGGAAATACGATAAGTCCTATAATTCACCCCTCCACTTT

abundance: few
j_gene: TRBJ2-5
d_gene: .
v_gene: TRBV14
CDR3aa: CASRRTGSKGTQYF
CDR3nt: TGTGCCAGCAGGCGTACAGGGTCCAAAGGGACCCAGTACTTC

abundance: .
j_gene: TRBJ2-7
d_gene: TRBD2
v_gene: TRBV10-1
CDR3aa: CASSEGGSGGRSSYEQYF
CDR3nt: TGCGCCAGCAGTGAGGGTGGTAGCGGGGGGCGCAGCTCCTACGAGCAGTACTTC

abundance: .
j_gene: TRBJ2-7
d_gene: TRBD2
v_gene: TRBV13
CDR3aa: CASSFTRRTSGRAGYEQYF
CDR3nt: TGTGCCAGCAGCTTTACTCGAAGGACTAGCGGGAGGGCCGGATACGAGCAGTACTTC

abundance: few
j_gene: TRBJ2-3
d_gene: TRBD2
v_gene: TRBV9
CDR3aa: CASSGSGVLAGRTDTQYF
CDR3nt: TGTGCCAGCAGCGGCAGCGGGGTACTAGCGGGTCGCACAGATACGCAGTATTTT

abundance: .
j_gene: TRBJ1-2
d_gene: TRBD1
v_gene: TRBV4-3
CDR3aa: CASSQGQGAGYGYTF
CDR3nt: TGCGCCAGCAGCCAGGGACAGGGGGCAGGATATGGCTACACCTTC

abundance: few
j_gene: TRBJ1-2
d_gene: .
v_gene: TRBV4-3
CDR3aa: CASSNTGGPHYGYTF
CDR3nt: TGCGCCAGCAGCAATACCGGGGGGCCTCACTATGGCTACACCTTC

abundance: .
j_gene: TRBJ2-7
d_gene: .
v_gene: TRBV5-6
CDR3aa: CATQHGTRRGEQYF
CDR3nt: TGTGCCACGCAACACGGGACTCGAAGAGGGGAGCAGTACTTC

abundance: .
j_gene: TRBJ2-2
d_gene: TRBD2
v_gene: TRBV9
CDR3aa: CASSGPGTSRSGELFF
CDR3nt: TGTGCCAGCAGCGGCCCAGGGACTAGTCGAAGCGGGGAGCTGTTTTTT

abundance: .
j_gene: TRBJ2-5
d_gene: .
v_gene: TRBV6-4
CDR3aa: CASSEGQGGGQETQYF
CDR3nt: TGTGCCAGCAGCGAGGGCCAGGGGGGAGGCCAAGAGACCCAGTACTTC

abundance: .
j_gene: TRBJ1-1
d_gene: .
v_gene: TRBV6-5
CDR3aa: CASSYQGLGEAFF
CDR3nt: TGTGCCAGCAGTTATCAGGGACTGGGCGAAGCTTTCTTT

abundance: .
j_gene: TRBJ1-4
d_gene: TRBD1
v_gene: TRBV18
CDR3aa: CASSAGTGNEKLFF
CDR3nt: TGTGCCAGCTCAGCCGGGACAGGGAACGAAAAACTGTTTTTT

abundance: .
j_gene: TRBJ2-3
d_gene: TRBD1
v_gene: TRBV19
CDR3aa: CASSTGGYTDTQYF
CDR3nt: TGTGCCAGTAGTACAGGGGGCTACACAGATACGCAGTATTTT

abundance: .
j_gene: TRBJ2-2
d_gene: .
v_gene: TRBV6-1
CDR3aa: CASSEIPGANTGELFF
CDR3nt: TGTGCCAGCAGTGAAATCCCAGGGGCAAACACCGGGGAGCTGTTTTTT

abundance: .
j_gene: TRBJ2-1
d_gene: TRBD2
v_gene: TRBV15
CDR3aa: CATSRVLAGGPKEQFF
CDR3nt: TGTGCCACCAGCAGAGTGCTAGCGGGAGGGCCAAAAGAGCAGTTCTTC

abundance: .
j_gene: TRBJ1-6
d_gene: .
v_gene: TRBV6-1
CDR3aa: CASDAGYNSPLHF
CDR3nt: TGTGCCAGCGACGCAGGATATAATTCACCCCTCCACTTT

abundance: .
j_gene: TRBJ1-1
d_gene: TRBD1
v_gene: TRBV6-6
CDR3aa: CASSWGQGRNTEAFF
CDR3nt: TGTGCCAGCAGTTGGGGACAGGGGAGGAACACTGAAGCTTTCTTT

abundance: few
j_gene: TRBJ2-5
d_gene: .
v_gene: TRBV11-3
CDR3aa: CASSLSQGGETQYF
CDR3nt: TGTGCCAGCAGCTTATCCCAAGGCGGGGAGACCCAGTACTTC

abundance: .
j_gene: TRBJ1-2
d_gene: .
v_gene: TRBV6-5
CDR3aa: CASSYSTGYNYGYTF
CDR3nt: TGTGCCAGCAGTTACTCGACAGGATATAACTATGGCTACACCTTC

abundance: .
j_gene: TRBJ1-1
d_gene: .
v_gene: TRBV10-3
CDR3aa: CAILKEGTNTEAFF
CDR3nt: TGTGCCATCCTCAAGGAGGGGACGAACACTGAAGCTTTCTTT